This passage covers 25 T cell receptor beta chains from one sample sequenced in a study of blood T cell repertoires in COVID-19. Generated by immunoSEQ multiplex PCR, the TCRdb table keeps only in-frame clones and is missing some. This sample has over 100,000 clones; roughly 85% occur once, and the top ten carry 15% to 20%. The sequencing sample was made of peripheral blood. All receptors come from a woman aged 60-75 years with acute or convalescent COVID-19.

In regard to this clone: An end of the junction differs from the germline gene, which may be a read error. The chain uses TRBV9 and TRBJ2-5; 7 bases match TRBD2. In germline, CDR1 is SGDLS, CDR2 YYNGEE. CDR3 length equals 14 residues. CDR3 residues: CASSVGGGQGTQYF. The CDR3, as DNA: TGTGCCAGCAGCGTAGGGGGGGGTCAAGGGACCCAGTACTTC.

The chain's CDR3 is CASSPQGGSNEQFF. In DNA form, the CDR3 reads TGTGCCAGCTCACCACAGGGGGGGAGCAATGAGCAGTTCTTC. The V and J genes are TRBV18 and TRBJ2-1; D perhaps matches TRBD2 (7 bases). V was shortened by 1 base and J by 6 bases, with 10 bases between the two germline ends. Germline V gene sequence: CDR1 KGHSH, CDR2 LQKENI. There are 14 residues in the CDR3.

This sequence joins TRBV2 and TRBJ1-6; D is unresolved. The CDR3 length is 13 residues. Trimming removed 7 bases from V and 11 bases from J, with 15 bases in between. Germline V CDR1 and CDR2: SNHLY, FYNNEI. CDR3 amino acids: CASTPHEDPPLHF. For the CDR3, the DNA is TGTGCCAGCACGCCCCACGAGGATCCACCCCTCCACTTT.

This chain uses TRBV5-1 with TRBJ2-2; 9 bases are shared with TRBD2. Germline V gives CDR1 SGHRS, CDR2 YFSETQ. The ends lost 3 bases at V and 1 base at J; junction bases unmatched: 1. The CDR3 is made up of 15 amino acids. The CDR3 DNA reads TGCGCCAGCAGCTCTAGCGGGAAGAACACCGGGGAGCTGTTTTTT. Translated, it gives CASSSSGKNTGELFF.

V and J are TRBV5-6 and TRBJ1-5; D is possibly TRBD1 (5 bases). CDR3 length: 15 residues. The ends were cut back, 4 bases at V and 0 bases at J, with 11 bases in the middle. The V gene's germline CDR1 is SGHDT and CDR2 YYEEEE. CDR3 DNA: TGTGCCAGCAGCGCGGGGGACTATAGCAATCAGCCCCAGCATTTT. Translated: CASSAGDYSNQPQHF. The full variable domain, its missing parts supplied by reference TRBV5-6 and TRBJ1-5, is DAGVTQSPTHLIKTRGQQVTLRCSPKSGHDTVSWYQQALGQGPQFIFQYYEEEERQRGNFPDRFSGHQFPNYSSELNVNALLLGDSALYLCASSAGDYSNQPQHFGDGTRLSIL.

The CDR3 coding sequence is TGTGCCAGCACCGGGTCCCGTCTCCCAAATGAAAAACTGTTTTTT. Its protein is CASTGSRLPNEKLFF. The chain recombines TRBV28 with TRBJ1-4; D not certain. The CDR3 length is 15 residues. Germline V CDR1 and CDR2: MDHEN, SYDVKM. V lost 7 bases and J lost 5, with 17 bases in between. The full variable domain, in which reference TRBV28 and TRBJ1-4 provide the parts outside the CDR3, is DVKVTQSSRYLVKRTGEKVFLECVQDMDHENMFWYRQDPGLGLRLIYFSYDVKMKEKGDIPEGYSVSREKKERFSLILESASTNQTSMYLCASTGSRLPNEKLFFGSGTQLSVL.

V is TRBV12-2 and J is TRBJ1-3. TRBV12-2 is deemed a pseudogene. The CDR3 sequence is 17 residues long. Here the CDR3 DNA reads TGTGCACTCCGCTACCGGGTTACCCTAACCTCTGGAAACACCATATATTTT. Encoded protein: CALRYRVTLTSGNTIYF.

The chain couples TRBV2 to TRBJ2-1; D possibly corresponds to TRBD2 (6 bases). V was clipped by 8 bases and J by 5 bases, with 13 bases between them. The CDR3 runs 13 residues. Per germline, CDR1 SNHLY and CDR2 FYNNEI. The CDR3 sequence is CASSRETHNEQFF. The CDR3 coding sequence is TGTGCCAGCTCCCGGGAGACCCACAATGAGCAGTTCTTC.

The rearrangement links TRBV7-2 to TRBJ2-7, with 9 bases lining up with TRBD2. Germline CDR1 and CDR2: SGHTA and FQGNSA. V dropped 4 bases and J dropped 6; count of bases not matched to a gene: 4. The CDR3 extends over 13 amino acids. The CDR3 DNA follows: TGTGCCAGCAGCTCCTCACTAGCGGGCGAGCAGTACTTC. Residues: CASSSSLAGEQYF. The complete variable domain, with remaining parts taken from reference TRBV7-2 and TRBJ2-7, reads GAGVSQSPSNKVTEKGKDVELRCDPISGHTALYWYRQSLGQGLEFLIYFQGNSAPDKSGLPSDRFSAERTGGSVSTLTIQRTQQEDSAVYLCASSSSLAGEQYFGPGTRLTVT.

In this sample, this clone turned up a few times. The rearrangement uses TRBV27 and TRBJ1-2; no reliable D call. CDR1 and CDR2 (germline): MNHEY, SMNVEV (reference sequence). The germline V and J ends were trimmed by 8 bases and 1 base, with 8 bases remaining between them. The CDR3 is 12 amino acids. The CDR3 DNA sequence: TGTGCCAGCTCCCCAAATAACTATGGCTACACCTTC. Residues: CASSPNNYGYTF.

This rearrangement joins TRBV15 to TRBJ1-5; D gene uncertain. Per germline, CDR1 LNHNV and CDR2 YYDKDF (reference sequence). The CDR3 is made up of 15 amino acids. V was trimmed by 0 bases and J by 10 bases, leaving 16 bases between them. The CDR3 DNA reads as TGTGCCACCAGCAGAGATTTGGGAGGGATCGGCCCCCAGCATTTT. Protein product: CATSRDLGGIGPQHF.

CDR3 residues: CASSQDYSGAFF. The CDR3 coding sequence is TGTGCCAGCAGCCAAGACTACAGTGGGGCTTTCTTT. This chain connects TRBV14 to TRBJ1-1; no clear D gene. CDR1 and CDR2 from the germline V gene are SGHDN and FVKESK. The CDR3 is 12 amino acids. Trimming took 0 bases from V and 11 from J, leaving 10 bases between them.

This clone was observed a handful of times. V and J are TRBV7-8 and TRBJ2-2; TRBD2 matches at 13 bases. There are 18 residues in the CDR3. The V gene end was trimmed by 7 bases and the J gene end by 3 bases; junction bases not matched to a gene: 11. Germline CDR1 and CDR2: SGHVS and FQNEAQ. The CDR3 spells CASTRGLAGARDTGELFF. DNA of the CDR3: TGTGCCAGCACCCGCGGACTAGCGGGAGCGCGGGACACCGGGGAGCTGTTTTTT.

J is TRBJ2-1 and V is TRBV20-1; TRBD2 matches 10 bases. The ends lost 3 bases at V and 5 bases at J; junction bases unmatched: 7. Germline V gene lookup returns CDR1 DFQATT and CDR2 SNEGSKA (reference sequence). The CDR3 has 15 amino acids. This CDR3 is CSASKAGGTNNEQFF. DNA of the CDR3: TGCAGTGCTAGTAAAGCGGGAGGGACGAACAATGAGCAGTTCTTC.

The chain couples TRBV18 to TRBJ2-7; D remains unclear. The germline gives CDR1 KGHSH, CDR2 LQKENI. CDR3 length equals 15 residues. V lost 2 bases to trimming and J lost 0 bases, with 11 bases between them. Here the CDR3 DNA reads TGTGCCAGCTCACCAAGTGCAGCGTACTCCTACGAGCAGTACTTC. It codes for CASSPSAAYSYEQYF.

The chain carries TRBV10-1 and TRBJ1-6, with D hard to call. The V and J ends lost 3 bases and 9 bases respectively, with 6 bases between them. Germline V gene data show CDR1 as WNHNN and CDR2 as SYGVQD (reference sequence). CDR3 size: 12 residues. The CDR3 spells CASSDSVSPLHF. The DNA for the CDR3 is TGCGCCAGCAGTGACTCTGTTTCACCCCTCCACTTT.

V is TRBV5-1 and J is TRBJ1-5; D might be TRBD1 (6 bases). Trimming pared 3 bases from V and 1 base from J, leaving 11 bases between. The CDR3 spans 15 residues. The V gene's germline CDR1 is SGHRS and CDR2 YFSETQ. This CDR3 reads CASSYDQGSNQPQHF. The CDR3 DNA sequence: TGCGCCAGCAGCTATGACCAGGGGAGCAATCAGCCCCAGCATTTT.

The chain recombines TRBV2 with TRBJ2-1; possible D gene TRBD2, 6 bases. This CDR3 comprises 14 residues. Trimming stripped 3 bases from V and 9 bases from J, with 15 bases between. From germline, CDR1 is SNHLY and CDR2 FYNNEI. CDR3 sequence: CASSETTGVGEQFF. The CDR3 nucleotides are TGTGCCAGCAGTGAGACGACGGGGGTAGGTGAGCAGTTCTTC.

The chain recombines TRBV5-8 with TRBJ1-1; no firm D call. This CDR3 spans 11 amino acids. The germline V and J ends were trimmed by 4 bases and 7 bases, with 8 bases remaining between them. From germline, CDR1 is SGHTS and CDR2 YDEGEE. This CDR3 is CASSRRFEAFF. The CDR3 DNA follows: TGTGCCAGCAGCAGGAGGTTTGAAGCTTTCTTT. The variable domain in full, completed from reference TRBV5-8 and TRBJ1-1, reads EAGVTQSPTHLIKTRGQQATLRCSPISGHTSVYWYQQALGLGLQFLLWYDEGEERNRGNFPPRFSGRQFPNYSSELNVNALELEDSALYLCASSRRFEAFFGQGTRLTVV.

The rearrangement links TRBV28 to TRBJ2-7; 8 bases line up with TRBD1. The ends lost 8 bases at V and 3 bases at J; junction bases unmatched: 3. This CDR3 is 12 amino acids long. CDR1 is MDHEN, CDR2 SYDVKM, per germline. As DNA, the CDR3 is TGTGCCAGCCAGACAGGGGACTACGAGCAGTACTTC. Translating it yields CASQTGDYEQYF.

The rearrangement uses TRBV3-1 (or the pseudogene TRBV3-2) and TRBJ1-2; D remains unclear. From germline, CDR1 is LGHDT and CDR2 YNNKEL (reference sequence). Trimming stripped 1 base from V and 8 bases from J, with 14 bases between. This CDR3 has 14 residues. CDR3 sequence reads: CASSQVGRSGGYTF. CDR3 nucleotides: TGTGCCAGCAGCCAAGTGGGCAGGAGCGGAGGCTACACCTTC.

This chain links TRBV5-3 with TRBJ2-7, with a tentative D call TRBD1 (6 bases). TRBV5-3 is an ORF; its function is uncertain. Trimming cost V 6 bases and J 2 bases, with 9 bases left between them. The CDR3 is made up of 12 amino acids. This chain's CDR3 is CARKKGAYEQYF. CDR3 nucleotides: TGTGCCAGAAAGAAGGGGGCCTACGAGCAGTACTTC.

This clone was recorded once. This rearrangement joins TRBV7-8 to TRBJ1-2; 11 bases agree with TRBD1. Germline values: CDR1 SGHVS, CDR2 FQNEAQ. Trimming took 7 bases from V and 3 from J; bases not matched to a gene: 4. The CDR3 has 14 residues. The DNA of the CDR3 is TGTGCCAGCACCCGGGACAGGGGGGACTATGGCTACACCTTC. As protein: CASTRDRGDYGYTF.

The gene calls are TRBV11-2 and TRBJ1-2; 7 bases map to TRBD1. The CDR3 runs 15 residues. CDR1 and CDR2 (germline): SGHAT, FQNNGV. V shed 7 bases, J shed 5 bases, and the junction held 13 bases outside the gene matches. CDR3 DNA: TGTGCCAGCACCCCAGATGGGACAGCCGATTATGGCTACACCTTC. It encodes CASTPDGTADYGYTF.

The V and J genes are TRBV29-1 and TRBJ2-2; D ambiguous. This CDR3 is 11 amino acids long. CDR1 and CDR2 from the germline V gene are SQVTM and ANQGSEA. Trimming removed 4 bases at V and 7 bases at J, with 7 bases between. The CDR3 loop is CSVVFFGELFF. The CDR3 DNA reads as TGCAGCGTTGTGTTCTTCGGGGAGCTGTTTTTT.